A single sample is the source of the 12 T cell receptor delta chains below, sequenced in a study of gamma-delta T cells after stem cell transplantation listed by TCRdb under 2016. To prepare the library, RT-PCR was applied. Sequencing took place on an Illumina MiSeq. TCRdb reprocessed the public data with the CATT caller; entries with the same nucleotide sequence were combined afterwards. This sample has about 660 delta-chain clones in its table, and 4% to 5.5% of those were observed once. Around 82% of the sample belongs to the ten largest clones. The specimen was gamma-delta T cells. The receptors shown here come from a human donor. It is not recorded whose cells these are; they may come from a transplant donor.

The genes are TRDV2 and TRDJ1; 13 nucleotides match TRDD3. Germline-derived CDR1 and CDR2 are GEAIGNYY and EKD. V dropped 3 bases and J dropped 0; count of bases not matched to a gene: 12. CDR3 length equals 19 residues. The DNA for the CDR3 is TGTGCCTGTGACCGACTTTTACTGGGGGATACGGGGTACACCGATAAACTCATCTTT. It translates to CACDRLLLGDTGYTDKLIF.

The sample holds a few counts of this clone. The V call is TRDV2, the J call TRDJ1; TRDD3 agrees at 13 bases. In germline, CDR1 is GEAIGNYY, CDR2 EKD. J gave up 4 bases and V 3 bases, and 7 bases lay outside the gene matches. CDR3 length: 16 amino acids. This CDR3 is CACDPVLGDTNDKLIF. The CDR3 DNA is TGTGCCTGTGACCCCGTACTGGGGGATACGAACGATAAACTCATCTTT.

V usage is TRDV2 and J usage is TRDJ1; TRDD3 agrees at 13 bases. Germline trimming cut 3 bases from V and 7 bases from J; bases unmatched to any gene: 16. Germline CDR1 is GEAIGNYY and CDR2 is EKD. This CDR3 contains 18 residues. Here the CDR3 reads CACDPVLGDTRLRSKLIF. In nucleotides, the CDR3 is TGTGCCTGTGACCCCGTACTGGGGGATACGCGTCTGAGAAGTAAACTCATCTTT.

A remark on this clone: This sequence is one base from a far larger clone and is likely a read error. Different DNA sequences within this sample yield the same CDR3. V is TRDV2 and J is TRDJ1; 13 bases are a match to TRDD3. CDR3 length equals 18 residues. Looked up from germline, CDR1 is GEAIGNYY and CDR2 is EKD. After removal of 0 bases from V and 2 bases from J, the junction contained 8 bases not matched to a gene. DNA for the CDR3: TGTGCCTGTGACACCGTCGGTACTGGGGGATACGCTACCGATAAACTCATCTTT. Translation: CACDTVGTGGYATDKLIF.

Of note for this clone: The TCRdb record carries a much larger clone's protein, which differs from this DNA's translation at residue 3; a read error is the likely cause, and the protein listed here is the DNA translation. The rearrangement uses TRDV2 and TRDJ2; 8 bases align to TRDD3. CDR3 size: 17 residues. CDR1 GEAIGNYY and CDR2 EKD come from the germline V gene. DNA of the CDR3: TGTGCCCGTGACACCGTGAGGACTGGGGGTGAGACAGCACAACTCTTCTTT. Translating it yields CARDTVRTGGETAQLFF.

This clone was seen more than once but under ten times. The TCRdb protein comes from a much larger clone and disagrees with this DNA's translation at residue 7, likely due to a read error; the protein given here is derived from the DNA. The V and J genes are TRDV2 and TRDJ1; D is perhaps TRDD3 (5 bases). In germline, CDR1 is GEAIGNYY, CDR2 EKD. There are 20 residues in the CDR3. V dropped 0 bases and J dropped 0 bases, with 25 bases sitting between them. In DNA form, the CDR3 reads TGTGCCTGTGACACCCTGATTTTCTCCGACTTACTGGAGGACACCGATAAACTCATCTTT. Protein sequence: CACDTLIFSDLLEDTDKLIF.

Points on this clone: This likely traces to a read error, being one base from a far larger clone. This CDR3 is also generated by other DNA sequences in the sample. V gene TRDV2 combines with J gene TRDJ1; 7 bases align to TRDD3. Per germline, CDR1 GEAIGNYY and CDR2 EKD. The CDR3 totals 15 residues. DNA of the CDR3: TGTGCCTGTGACCCTCTGGGGGCCCTCACCGATAAACTTATCTTT. It encodes CACDPLGALTDKLIF.

This clone was counted a few times. A read error is possible here, since a much larger clone lies one base away. This chain links TRDV2 with TRDJ1, with 13 bases that match TRDD3. Germline CDR1 is GEAIGNYY and CDR2 is EKD. After removal of 3 bases from V and 3 bases from J, the junction contained 15 bases not matched to a gene. This CDR3 has 19 amino acids. The CDR3 nucleotides read TGTGCCTGTGACCCCGTACTGGGGGATACGGGGTCCGCCGCCGATAAACTCATCTTT. Its protein is CACDPVLGDTGSAADKLIF.

Concerning this clone: The protein TCRdb lists belongs to a much larger clone and differs from this DNA's translation at residue 15, which points to a read error; the protein shown is made from the DNA. V and J are TRDV2 and TRDJ1; 13 bases match TRDD3. The CDR3 sequence is 18 residues long. The germline V gene has CDR1 GEAIGNYY and CDR2 EKD. The V segment lost 0 bases and the J segment 11 bases; nucleotides outside the gene matches: 17. The CDR3 here is CACDTLLGDTRLRSNLIF. Here the CDR3 DNA reads TGTGCCTGTGACACCTTACTGGGGGATACGCGTCTGAGAAGTAACCTCATCTTT.

Sample share makes this clone medium-sized (0.01 to 0.1%). This DNA translates differently at residue 4 from the TCRdb protein, which is that of a much larger clone; a read error is likely, and the protein shown is the DNA's own translation. The chain links TRDV2 to TRDJ1; 13 bases fit TRDD3. The CDR3 contains 18 residues. Germline values: CDR1 GEAIGNYY, CDR2 EKD. CDR3 amino acids: CACGTVGTGGYATDKLIF. CDR3 DNA: TGTGCCTGTGGCACCGTCGGTACTGGGGGATACGCCACCGATAAACTCATCTTT.

As regards this clone: TCRdb's protein, taken from a much larger clone, differs from this DNA's translation at residue 12, likely owing to a read error; the protein displayed comes from the DNA. The chain carries TRDV2 and TRDJ3; 12 bases map to TRDD3. The J segment lost 2 bases and the V segment lost 1 base, leaving 8 bases of the junction unmatched. Germline V gene lookup returns CDR1 GEAIGNYY and CDR2 EKD. This CDR3 spans 20 amino acids. CDR3 residues: CACDTSGTGGYTWDTRQMFF. The CDR3 DNA reads as TGTGCCTGTGACACGTCGGGCACTGGGGGATACACCTGGGACACCCGACAGATGTTTTTC.

The gene calls are TRDV2 and TRDJ1, with TRDD3 matching over 10 bases. The germline V gene has CDR1 GEAIGNYY and CDR2 EKD. Germline trimming cut 3 bases from V and 3 bases from J; bases unmatched to any gene: 18. The CDR3 is made up of 19 amino acids. This CDR3 is CACDLVLGDRGSAADKLIF. CDR3 DNA sequence: TGTGCCTGTGACCTCGTGCTGGGGGATAGGGGGTCCGCCGCCGATAAACTCATCTTT.